The T cell receptor beta chain described here comes from a study of identical twins. TCRdb re-analysed the 5' RACE reads in MiXCR, keeping a single row per CDR3 protein. The sample includes 150,000 or so distinct CDR3 sequences, under 4.5% of them seen just once. The sample holds a few counts of this clonotype. Its specificity is unknown. The junction had 3 bases not matched to a gene; V was cut back by 3 bases and J by 4 bases. Germline V gene lookup returns CDR1 SGDLS and CDR2 YYNGEE. The CDR3 length is 13 residues. Broader study findings: The analysis was cross-sectional rather than longitudinal within donors. Researchers reported excess low generation probability among twin-shared out-of-frame alpha sequences.

Material: memory T cells sorted from blood. The sequence was collected from a man in his late teens or twenties in good health. The chain is built from TRBV9 and TRBJ1-1; 7 nucleotides line up with TRBD1. This CDR3 reads CASSAAGGTEAFF. CDR3 DNA: TGTGCCAGCAGCGCCGCAGGGGGCACTGAAGCTTTCTTT.